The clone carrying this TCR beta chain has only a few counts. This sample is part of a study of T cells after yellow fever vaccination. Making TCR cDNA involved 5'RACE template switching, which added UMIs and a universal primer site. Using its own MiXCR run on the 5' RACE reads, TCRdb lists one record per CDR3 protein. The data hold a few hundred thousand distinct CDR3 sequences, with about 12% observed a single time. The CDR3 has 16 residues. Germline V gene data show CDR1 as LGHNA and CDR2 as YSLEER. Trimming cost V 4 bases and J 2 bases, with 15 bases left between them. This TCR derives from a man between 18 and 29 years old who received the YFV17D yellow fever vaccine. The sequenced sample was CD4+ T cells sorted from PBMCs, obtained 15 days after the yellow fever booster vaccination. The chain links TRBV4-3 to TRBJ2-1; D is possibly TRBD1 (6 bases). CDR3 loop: CASSLGGEGTYNEQFF. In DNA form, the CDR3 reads TGCGCCAGCAGCCTAGGGGGAGAGGGGACCTACAATGAGCAGTTCTTC.